Sequencing of this TCR beta chain was carried out in a study of blood T cell repertoires in COVID-19 (TCRdb year 2020). About the investigation overall: Samples from collaborators originated in the United States, Italy and Spain and spanned both the acute and convalescent phases of COVID-19. The material from the prospective study consisted of cDNA or gDNA derived from T cells, B-cell-depleted T cells, or PBMCs. A freely available public database, intended as a resource for researchers studying the immune response to SARS-CoV-2, is where the repertoires were released. The samples were drawn from the first 160 participants of the ongoing ImmuneRACE study and from 1,200 or so subjects provided by 6 global collaborators. The sample metadata nearly always contained a de-identified subject ID, COVID-19 status, age in years and sex. HLA class I and class II types, where available, came from metadata supplied by the sample provider rather than from assay-based typing. Subjects who had been exposed to COVID-19, were actively infected with it, or had recovered from it provided the deeply sampled blood TCRbeta repertoires that made up the dataset.

At one collaborating source in Seattle, patients were enrolled during active infection and were followed longitudinally through the course of disease. The collaborating institutions used their own protocols to collect whole blood in K2EDTA tubes. For TCRbeta analysis, collaborator samples were shipped as frozen whole blood, as isolated PBMCs, or as DNA extracted from either sample type. Findings and caveats that apply to the study as a whole: How much clinical and demographic metadata was included differed by source and by participant, and the metadata was provided uncurated.

This clone was counted a single time. The clone's antigen remains unknown. Per-nucleotide qualities are absent, and no much larger clonotype sits a single base away. TCRbeta CDR3 regions were amplified from genomic DNA by means of the immunoSEQ Assay, a bias-controlled multiplex PCR. The authors' analysis ran thus. The number of nucleated cells in each sample was estimated by amplification of reference gene primers within the assay. To quantify the absolute abundance of each unique TCRbeta CDR3 rearrangement, sequence reads were collapsed and filtered. For each sample, productive Simpson clonality was calculated by taking the square root of Simpson's diversity index across productive rearrangements. TCRdb holds this immuneACCESS table with in-frame rearrangements only. Some clones are missing; in checked studies, unresolved V genes explain under half, and the rest has no known cause. That table gives V, J and clone size, and the DNA gave D and trimming. This sample holds tens of thousands of clones; roughly 87% were observed only once. The top ten clones comprise around 17% of the sample.

V is trimmed back by 1 base and J by 0 bases, and the junction contains 3 bases that no gene match accounts for. The CDR3 sequence holds 16 residues, the cysteine and phenylalanine included. CDR3 DNA only is kept here, 48 bases in frame from base 1. CDR1 and CDR2 are drawn from the germline V gene: LGHNA, YNFKEQ. The sample consisted of peripheral blood. The chain couples TRBV4-2 to TRBJ2-7; 10 central nucleotides agree with TRBD2. The sequence came from a woman in her sixties with COVID-19, enrolled during active disease. The CDR3 sequence is CASSQVSGGSSYEQYF. The DNA sequence is given as TGTGCCAGCAGCCAAGTTAGCGGGGGGAGCTCCTACGAGCAGTACTTC.